Shown below are 25 T cell receptor beta chains from a single sample sequenced in a study of blood T cells in healthy people across ages. Next came a second PCR, run for about 7 to 12 cycles, which used a sample-barcoded 5' primer along with a J-beta primer mix. TCRdb re-called the 5' RACE reads through MiXCR, storing one row per CDR3 protein. Seen here are some 900,000 distinct CDR3 sequences, 25% to 30% observed once, and the top ten hold around 15%. Input material: blood. The receptors here all came from a woman older than 75 in good health.

This sequence joins TRBV19 and TRBJ2-5, with 7 bases that match TRBD1. The CDR3 loop spans 15 amino acids. V shed 6 bases and J 4 bases; nucleotides not matched to a gene: 11. Germline V gene lookup returns CDR1 LNHDA and CDR2 SQIVND (reference sequence). The CDR3 region is CASSPTSTGRETQYF. In DNA form, the CDR3 reads TGTGCCAGTAGCCCTACGTCGACAGGGCGAGAGACCCAGTACTTC.

This clonotype was seen at least ten times. V and J are TRBV6-5 and TRBJ2-5, with D possibly being TRBD2 (6 bases). Trimming left V 5 bases short and J 2 bases short, with 15 bases between. This CDR3 has 15 residues. Germline V gives CDR1 MNHEY, CDR2 SVGAGI. The CDR3, as DNA: TGTGCCAGCAGTCCCGGGGGACTCTATCAAGAGACCCAGTACTTC. Amino acids: CASSPGGLYQETQYF.

There are many counts of this clonotype. The chain couples TRBV15 to TRBJ2-5; unclear D gene. V lost 1 base and J 0 bases, leaving 9 bases between the germline ends. The CDR3 spans 15 residues. CDR1 is LNHNV and CDR2 is YYDKDF in the germline V gene (reference sequence). CDR3 in amino acids: CATSRGAQYQETQYF. The CDR3 DNA sequence: TGTGCCACCAGCAGAGGGGCCCAGTACCAAGAGACCCAGTACTTC.

This clonotype was counted a few times. V usage is TRBV20-1 and J usage is TRBJ2-3, with 11 positions matching TRBD2. Looked up from germline, CDR1 is DFQATT and CDR2 is SNEGSKA (reference sequence). V was pared by 6 bases and J by 6 bases, with 8 bases of the junction left unmatched. The CDR3 length is 14 residues. The CDR3 is CSAKPSGGIDTQYF. DNA for the CDR3: TGCAGTGCCAAACCTAGCGGGGGGATTGATACGCAGTATTTT.

This chain links TRBV27 with TRBJ2-5; D is unclear. The J call may be faulty, since TRBJ2-7 better matches the DNA end. CDR1 and CDR2 (germline): MNHEY, SMNVEV (reference sequence). CDR3 length equals 14 residues. CDR3 sequence: CASSLAKGPYEQYF. CDR3 sequence (DNA): TGTGCCAGCAGTTTGGCGAAGGGCCCCTACGAGCAGTACTTC.

The genes are TRBV12-3 or TRBV12-4 and TRBJ1-4, with a weak D call TRBD1 (6 bases). The CDR3 is 16 amino acids. Trimming pared 6 bases from V and 5 bases from J, leaving 19 bases between. As DNA, the CDR3 is TGTGCCAGCAGCATTCTCCAGGGGATCACCAATGAAAAACTGTTTTTT. Encoded protein: CASSILQGITNEKLFF.

This clonotype was seen at least ten times. The chain has TRBV24-1 and TRBJ2-3; 9 bases agree with TRBD1. There are 16 residues in the CDR3. In germline, CDR1 is KGHDR, CDR2 SFDVKD. The trim removed 1 base at V and 4 bases at J, leaving 5 bases unmatched. CDR3 nucleotides: TGTGCCACCAGTGATTTCCGGGACAGGGAACCAGATACGCAGTATTTT. It yields the protein CATSDFRDREPDTQYF.

This clonotype showed up just a few times. A read error may account for a junction end that differs from germline. V usage is TRBV5-1 and J usage is TRBJ1-1, with D perhaps matching TRBD1 (5 bases). The CDR3 loop spans 18 amino acids. CDR1 and CDR2 from the germline V gene are SGHRS and YFSETQ. This CDR3 is CASSLGPGRNRMNIEAFF. As DNA, the CDR3 is TGCGCCAGCAGCTTGGGGCCAGGGCGAAACCGCATGAACATTGAAGCTTTCTTT.

The chain combines TRBV27 with TRBJ2-5; TRBD2 aligns across 8 bases. CDR1 is MNHEY, CDR2 SMNVEV, per germline (reference sequence). This CDR3 contains 16 residues. V lost 2 bases, J lost 1 base, and 6 bases stayed unmatched. CDR3 DNA: TGTGCCAGCAGTTTAGCGGGGGGCCCATCCCAAGAGACCCAGTACTTC. It specifies CASSLAGGPSQETQYF.

A note on this clonotype: A much larger clone sits a single nucleotide away, making a read error possible. V gene TRBV6-6 combines with J gene TRBJ2-5; D possibly corresponds to TRBD1 (7 bases). Germline V gene lookup returns CDR1 MNHNY and CDR2 SVGAGI (reference sequence). The germline V and J ends were trimmed by 2 bases and 1 base, with 14 bases remaining between them. The CDR3 runs to 16 residues. The CDR3 DNA sequence: TGTGCCAGCAGTTACCCGAGACAGGGACTCCAAGAGACCCAGTACTTC. Its translation: CASSYPRQGLQETQYF.

This clonotype occurred a few times. The rearrangement uses TRBV20-1 and TRBJ1-1; D is perhaps TRBD1 (6 bases). The CDR3 length is 15 residues. CDR1 is DFQATT, CDR2 SNEGSKA, per germline (reference sequence). CDR3 loop: CSEPPRTDMNTEAFF. The DNA of the CDR3 is TGCAGCGAACCCCCTAGGACAGACATGAACACTGAAGCTTTCTTT.

The chain uses TRBV30 and TRBJ2-7; no clear D gene. The length of the CDR3 is 13 residues. Per germline, CDR1 GTSNPN and CDR2 SVGIG (reference sequence). Deletions cut 8 bases from V and 3 bases from J, with 17 bases between. CDR3 DNA: TGTGCCCTGAACCAGGCCGGCCTCTACGAGCAGTACTTC. Translating gives CALNQAGLYEQYF. Using reference TRBV30 and TRBJ2-7 for the parts outside the CDR3, the full variable domain is SQTIHQWPATLVQPVGSPLSLECTVEGTSNPNLYWYRQAAGRGLQLLFYSVGIGQISSEVPQNLSASRPQDRQFILSSKKLLLSDSGFYLCALNQAGLYEQYFGPGTRLTVT.

This chain links TRBV10-3 with TRBJ1-5, with TRBD1 identical over 7 bases. Trimming took 3 bases from V and 6 from J; bases not matched to a gene: 2. The CDR3 length is 13 residues. Germline CDR1 and CDR2: ENHRY and SYGVKD. The CDR3, as DNA: TGTGCCATCAGTGAAACAGGGGTTCAGCCCCAGCATTTT. Its protein product is CAISETGVQPQHF.

The J gene is TRBJ2-2, the V gene TRBV2; 10 positions agree with TRBD2. Germline CDR1 SNHLY, CDR2 FYNNEI. The CDR3 covers 16 residues. The J segment lost 5 bases and the V segment lost 5 bases, leaving 8 bases of the junction unmatched. CDR3 sequence reads: CASSKSGGAITGELFF. CDR3 DNA: TGTGCCAGCAGTAAAAGCGGGGGGGCAATAACCGGGGAGCTGTTTTTT.

This clonotype was detected many times. The chain links TRBV5-1 to TRBJ2-1; D call uncertain. Germline lookup yields CDR1 SGHRS and CDR2 YFSETQ. V was shortened by 0 bases and J by 7 bases, with 14 bases between the two germline ends. The CDR3 runs 15 residues. The CDR3 spells CASSLGAPPSNEQFF. CDR3 coding DNA: TGCGCCAGCAGCTTGGGGGCCCCTCCCTCAAATGAGCAGTTCTTC.

The chain employs TRBV30 and TRBJ2-7; D possibly corresponds to TRBD2 (5 bases). Germline V gene data show CDR1 as GTSNPN and CDR2 as SVGIG (reference sequence). The CDR3 runs to 11 residues. Trimming left V 8 bases short and J 3 bases short, with 11 bases between. CDR3 nucleotide sequence: TGTGCCAGTGGACGGGACTACGAGCAGTACTTC. Translated, it gives CASGRDYEQYF. Based on the CDR3 plus reference TRBV30 and TRBJ2-7, the full variable domain is SQTIHQWPATLVQPVGSPLSLECTVEGTSNPNLYWYRQAAGRGLQLLFYSVGIGQISSEVPQNLSASRPQDRQFILSSKKLLLSDSGFYLCASGRDYEQYFGPGTRLTVT.

J is TRBJ1-5 and V is TRBV7-2, with D perhaps TRBD1 (5 bases). The CDR3 loop spans 12 amino acids. The ends were cut back, 8 bases at V and 7 bases at J, with 12 bases in the middle. Germline V lookup: CDR1 SGHTA, CDR2 FQGNSA. Here the CDR3 reads CASAGGVQPQHF. For the CDR3, the DNA is TGTGCCAGCGCTGGAGGGGTCCAGCCCCAGCATTTT.

As to this clonotype: The junction does not match germline at one end; this may be a read error. The chain recombines TRBV6-6 with TRBJ2-7; D possibly corresponds to TRBD1 (5 bases). The CDR3 contains 15 residues. Germline V gives CDR1 MNHNY, CDR2 SVGAGI (reference sequence). CDR3 DNA sequence: TGTGGCAGCAGTTACTCCGGAGAAGGGGTCTACGAGCAGTACTTC. Amino acid sequence: CGSSYSGEGVYEQYF.

V gene TRBV6-2 or TRBV6-3 combines with J gene TRBJ1-5; TRBD1 matches 7 bases. Germline V gene lookup returns CDR1 MNHEY and CDR2 SVGEGT. This CDR3 region has 13 residues. The V segment lost 7 bases and the J segment 7 bases; nucleotides outside the gene matches: 7. CDR3 nucleotide sequence: TGTGCCAGCACCCGACAGGGAGGACAGCCCCAGCATTTT. Protein product: CASTRQGGQPQHF.

Comment on this clonotype: One end of the junction varies from germline; a read error may be responsible. The chain uses TRBV18 and TRBJ2-5, with unresolved D. The CDR3 has 10 amino acids. Germline V gives CDR1 KGHSH, CDR2 LQKENI. CDR3 sequence reads: CTSSEETQYF. CDR3 bases: TGTACCAGCTCCGAAGAGACCCAGTACTTC.

The J gene is TRBJ1-1, the V gene TRBV15; maybe TRBD1 (6 bases). This CDR3 spans 12 amino acids. V lost 5 bases, J lost 10 bases, and 14 bases lay in between. CDR1 is LNHNV and CDR2 is YYDKDF in the germline V gene (reference sequence). CDR3 loop: CATSQPQGRAFF. The CDR3 region has the DNA TGTGCCACCAGCCAACCCCAGGGGAGAGCTTTCTTT. Variable domain in full (rest from reference TRBV15 and TRBJ1-1): DAMVIQNPRYQVTQFGKPVTLSCSQTLNHNVMYWYQQKSSQAPKLLFHYYDKDFNNEADTPDNFQSRRPNTSFCFLDIRSPGLGDTAMYLCATSQPQGRAFFGQGTRLTVV.

Many counts were recorded for this clonotype. The genes are TRBV27 and TRBJ2-3, with D unclear. CDR3 size: 13 residues. V dropped 6 bases and J dropped 5 bases, with 12 bases sitting between them. Germline CDR1 and CDR2: MNHEY and SMNVEV (reference sequence). CDR3 amino acids: CASRLNWGDTQYF. The CDR3 DNA is TGTGCCAGCAGACTCAACTGGGGAGATACGCAGTATTTT.

Worth noting for this clonotype: A much larger clone differs from this one at a single base, so this may be a read error. CDR3 residues: CSVGHLQETQYF. In DNA, the CDR3 is TGCAGCGTCGGACATCTACAAGAGACCCAGTACTTC. J is TRBJ2-4 and V is TRBV29-1; a weak D match, TRBD1 (5 bases). The DNA end is a closer match to TRBJ2-5, so the J assignment may be wrong. This CDR3 has 12 residues. In germline, CDR1 is SQVTM, CDR2 ANQGSEA.

There are many counts of this clonotype. The chain uses TRBV5-6 and TRBJ2-1; no clear D. Germline V CDR1 and CDR2: SGHDT, YYEEEE. This CDR3 spans 14 amino acids. Trimming shortened V by 2 bases and J by 9 bases, and 15 bases separated the two germline ends. The CDR3 sequence: CASSFGLPLGEQFF. The DNA of the CDR3 is TGTGCCAGCAGCTTTGGCCTGCCCCTCGGTGAGCAGTTCTTC.

Ten or more counts support this clonotype. This sequence joins TRBV12-3 or TRBV12-4 and TRBJ2-1; D might be TRBD2 (7 bases). Trimming stripped 3 bases from V and 7 bases from J, with 13 bases between. The CDR3 runs to 14 residues. CDR3 amino acids: CASSFGGGGNEQFF. The CDR3 DNA reads TGTGCCAGCAGTTTCGGGGGAGGGGGGAATGAGCAGTTCTTC.